The clone carrying this T cell receptor (beta chain) has ten or more counts. Its target is unknown. These data come from a study of T cell repertoires in cytomegalovirus infection. For the study at large: The public TCR beta signatures pointed to both CMV infection and matching HLA type.

Study outcomes and limitations: The study identified carriers of CMV plus the relevant HLA from cumulative public TCR beta family frequency. HLA-C-restricted, CMV-specific TCR beta clonotypes were dominant ex vivo.

Each CDR3 protein is one row after TCRdb ran MiXCR on the reads. The table includes approximately 500,000 distinct CDR3 sequences, about 17% detected once. V lost 0 bases and J lost 5, with 20 bases in between. CDR3 length equals 17 residues. From germline, CDR1 is DFQATT and CDR2 SNEGSKA (reference sequence). The sample consisted of CD8+ T cells from PBMCs. The chain links TRBV20-1 to TRBJ2-4; D is possibly TRBD1 (5 bases). This receptor was taken from a human donor in good health (CMV status not recorded). Some clones in this sample may be carry-over from other donors' samples. The CDR3 reads CSARDHRGHRGENIQYF. The CDR3 nucleotides read TGCAGTGCTAGAGACCATCGTGGCCATAGGGGCGAAAACATTCAGTACTTC.